One and the same sample provided the 27 T cell receptor beta chains below, sequenced in a study of regulatory T cells in long-lasting Graves disease. For TCR beta, libraries came from iRepertoire HTBI primers and Arm-PCR of CDR3 regions. TCRdb passed the multiplex PCR reads through MiXCR, listing each CDR3 protein once. Of 680,000 or so distinct CDR3 sequences listed, 15% to 20% are singletons. The time point is: newly diagnosed GD, antithyroid drugs for less than 3 months. With RNA extracted from PBMCs as input, the TCR library was made. The same sample was also studied in work on T cells in Graves' hyperthyroidism and ophthalmopathy.

The sample here was peripheral blood mononuclear cells (PBMCs), taken at new diagnosis, from a patient treated with antithyroid drugs. These receptors came from a woman younger than 45 with Graves disease.

J is TRBJ2-7 and V is TRBV7-2, with D perhaps matching TRBD2 (6 bases). CDR3 length: 14 amino acids. With 5 bases removed from V and 1 base from J, the gap between germline ends came to 12 bases. CDR1 SGHTA and CDR2 FQGNSA come from the germline V gene. The CDR3 reads CASSPVLASYEQYF. CDR3 DNA sequence: TGTGCCAGCAGCCCCGTACTAGCATCCTACGAGCAGTACTTC.

The V and J genes are TRBV7-2 and TRBJ1-4, with D tentatively TRBD1 (6 bases). V lost 7 bases and J lost 4, with 16 bases in between. CDR3 length equals 15 residues. Per the germline V gene, CDR1 is SGHTA and CDR2 is FQGNSA. CDR3 residues: CASKNRGPLNEKLFF. DNA of the CDR3: TGTGCCAGCAAAAATCGGGGGCCCCTTAATGAAAAACTGTTTTTT.

J is TRBJ2-7 and V is TRBV7-8, with TRBD2 identical over 9 bases. Germline CDR1 is SGHVS and CDR2 is FQNEAQ. The CDR3 covers 15 residues. The ends lost 4 bases at V and 3 bases at J; junction bases unmatched: 7. The CDR3 is CASSSGYSGSYEQYF. DNA of the CDR3: TGTGCCAGCAGCTCCGGGTATAGCGGGAGCTACGAGCAGTACTTC.

This clonotype was seen many times. The chain recombines TRBV19 with TRBJ2-1; 11 nucleotides line up with TRBD2. CDR1 is LNHDA and CDR2 is SQIVND in the germline V gene (reference sequence). With V trimmed by 6 bases and J by 10 bases, 11 bases remained unmatched. This CDR3 spans 15 amino acids. CDR3 amino acids: CASRRGLAESKEQFF. The CDR3, as DNA: TGTGCCAGTAGAAGGGGACTAGCGGAATCTAAAGAGCAGTTCTTC.

This clonotype was counted ten times or more. V and J are TRBV28 and TRBJ1-1, with 10 bases matching TRBD1. J was trimmed by 0 bases and V by 6 bases; bases with no gene match: 7. Germline V gene data show CDR1 as MDHEN and CDR2 as SYDVKM. This CDR3 region has 16 residues. Here the CDR3 DNA reads TGTGCCAGCAGCCTGGACAGGGGGATGATGAACACTGAAGCTTTCTTT. It yields the protein CASSLDRGMMNTEAFF.

The sample holds a few counts of this clonotype. The chain carries TRBV15 and TRBJ2-2; tentatively, D is TRBD2 (6 bases). This CDR3 spans 16 amino acids. Germline assignment: CDR1 LNHNV and CDR2 YYDKDF (reference sequence). V was cut by 5 bases and J by 4 bases, with 17 bases left in between. The CDR3 spells CATSPMGGGSTGELFF. The DNA of the CDR3 is TGTGCCACCAGCCCCATGGGGGGAGGTAGCACCGGGGAGCTGTTTTTT.

This clonotype was seen ten or more times. The chain carries TRBV6-5 and TRBJ1-4; D call uncertain. V lost 2 bases and J 2 bases, leaving 6 bases between the germline ends. The germline V gene encodes CDR1 MNHEY and CDR2 SVGAGI. The CDR3 sequence is 14 residues long. The CDR3: CASSYGRTNEKLFF. CDR3 nucleotide sequence: TGTGCCAGCAGTTACGGAAGGACTAATGAAAAACTGTTTTTT.

Only a few counts were recorded for this clonotype. The chain combines TRBV28 with TRBJ1-2, with 7 bases that match TRBD1. The V gene's germline CDR1 is MDHEN and CDR2 SYDVKM. The CDR3 is 16 amino acids. V lost 8 bases to trimming and J lost 0 bases; unmatched junction nucleotides: 12. CDR3 bases: TGTGCCAGCGGAGGGACAGTTGATGAAACTAACTATGGCTACACCTTC. It specifies CASGGTVDETNYGYTF.

This clonotype was counted ten times or more. The chain combines TRBV10-3 with TRBJ2-7, with D maybe TRBD2 (5 bases). V lost 3 bases, J lost 3 bases, and 15 bases lay in between. Germline V gene data show CDR1 as ENHRY and CDR2 as SYGVKD. The CDR3 has 15 residues. The CDR3 loop reads CAISDQDRAGYEQYF. CDR3 DNA sequence: TGTGCCATCAGTGATCAAGACCGGGCGGGCTACGAGCAGTACTTC.

This clonotype has a count of ten or more. The gene calls are TRBV24-1 and TRBJ2-5; 10 bases map to TRBD2. The CDR3 covers 16 residues. CDR1 and CDR2 (germline): KGHDR, SFDVKD. V dropped 3 bases and J dropped 4; count of bases not matched to a gene: 7. CDR3 DNA: TGTGCCACCAGTGATGCAGGAAGCGGGAGGGTAGAGACCCAGTACTTC. Its translation is CATSDAGSGRVETQYF.

This clonotype was counted ten times or more. The V and J genes are TRBV3-1 and TRBJ1-1; D remains ambiguous. There are 11 residues in the CDR3. Germline CDR1 reads LGHDT; CDR2 reads YNNKEL (reference sequence). V was shortened by 3 bases and J by 10 bases, with 9 bases between the two germline ends. CDR3 DNA: TGTGCCAGCAGCCACGGATTCGGAGCTTTCTTT. This translates into CASSHGFGAFF. Using reference TRBV3-1 and TRBJ1-1 for the parts outside the CDR3, the full variable domain is DTAVSQTPKYLVTQMGNDKSIKCEQNLGHDTMYWYKQDSKKFLKIMFSYNNKELIINETVPNRFSPKSPDKAHLNLHINSLELGDSAVYFCASSHGFGAFFGQGTRLTVV.

The V gene is TRBV6-1, the J gene TRBJ2-6; tentative D call: TRBD1 (6 bases). The CDR3 extends over 16 amino acids. Per the germline V gene, CDR1 is MNHNS and CDR2 is SASEGT. Trimming cost V 5 bases and J 2 bases, with 13 bases left between them. CDR3 protein: CASSTTQGTGANVLTF. The CDR3 DNA reads TGTGCCAGCAGTACAACGCAGGGGACTGGGGCCAACGTCCTGACTTTC.

The DNA of the CDR3 is TGTGCCATCAGTGAGTCGGGATTGGGAGATCAGCCCCAGCATTTT. Translating it yields CAISESGLGDQPQHF. The rearrangement links TRBV10-3 to TRBJ1-5; D is unclear. V lost 0 bases and J lost 5, with 11 bases in between. Germline assignment: CDR1 ENHRY and CDR2 SYGVKD. The CDR3 runs to 15 residues.

The count of this clonotype is one. The gene calls are TRBV10-3 and TRBJ2-3; D is perhaps TRBD1 (5 bases). CDR3 length: 15 residues. The germline V gene encodes CDR1 ENHRY and CDR2 SYGVKD. Trimming stripped 7 bases from V and 4 bases from J, with 18 bases between. CDR3 bases: TGTGCCATCAAGGCAGGGTCAAATTGGGCAGATACGCAGTATTTT. This sequence encodes CAIKAGSNWADTQYF.

This clonotype was seen repeatedly, ten times or more. The CDR3 is CASSLEWTDQETQYF. The CDR3, as DNA: TGTGCCAGCAGCTTAGAATGGACAGATCAAGAGACCCAGTACTTC. This chain links TRBV7-9 with TRBJ2-5, with a tentative D call TRBD1 (6 bases). The CDR3 is 15 amino acids. CDR1 is SEHNR, CDR2 FQNEAQ, per germline (reference sequence). V was pared by 1 base and J by 2 bases, with 11 bases between.

The chain recombines TRBV28 with TRBJ2-1; 10 nucleotides align to TRBD2. Losses at the gene ends were 3 bases for V and 6 bases for J; bases not matched to a gene: 11. CDR1 and CDR2 from the germline V gene are MDHEN and SYDVKM. The CDR3 runs to 17 residues. The CDR3 reads CASSFRSSGRGSNEQFF. As DNA, the CDR3 is TGTGCCAGCAGTTTCCGGTCGAGCGGGAGGGGTTCCAATGAGCAGTTCTTC.

In its sample, this clonotype was seen once. The V gene is TRBV14, the J gene TRBJ2-2; 8 bases are a match to TRBD1. V was pared by 2 bases and J by 7 bases, with 3 bases of the junction left unmatched. The CDR3 length is 14 residues. Germline CDR1 is SGHDN and CDR2 is FVKESK. The CDR3 DNA sequence: TGTGCCAGCAGCCAACAGGGGGCTGGCGGGGAGCTGTTTTTT. This codes for CASSQQGAGGELFF.

In its sample, this clonotype was seen many times. This chain joins TRBV7-2 and TRBJ2-3; D is uncertain. The CDR3 extends over 13 amino acids. Per germline, CDR1 SGHTA and CDR2 FQGNSA. V shed 6 bases and J shed 1 base, with 8 bases lying between them. CDR3 region: CASSLDGTDTQYF. The CDR3 nucleotides read TGTGCCAGCAGTTTGGACGGCACAGATACGCAGTATTTT.

The table lists this clonotype with a few counts. The J gene is TRBJ2-7, the V gene TRBV7-9, with 8 bases fitting TRBD2. The CDR3 contains 15 residues. The germline V gene encodes CDR1 SEHNR and CDR2 FQNEAQ (reference sequence). V shed 4 bases, J shed 5 bases, and the junction held 10 bases outside the gene matches. CDR3 protein: CASSSGLASGDEQYF. In DNA, the CDR3 is TGTGCCAGCAGCTCAGGACTAGCCTCCGGAGACGAGCAGTACTTC.

J is TRBJ2-1 and V is TRBV9, with TRBD2 matching over 8 bases. This CDR3 is built from 16 residues. Germline assignment: CDR1 SGDLS and CDR2 YYNGEE. V shed 3 bases, J shed 6 bases, and the junction held 11 bases outside the gene matches. The DNA of the CDR3 is TGTGCCAGCAGCGCCCCTGGCTCTAGCGGGTCCAATGAGCAGTTCTTC. Translated, it gives CASSAPGSSGSNEQFF. Supplemented by reference TRBV9 and TRBJ2-1, the full variable domain reads DSGVTQTPKHLITATGQRVTLRCSPRSGDLSVYWYQQSLDQGLQFLIQYYNGEERAKGNILERFSAQQFPDLHSELNLSSLELGDSALYFCASSAPGSSGSNEQFFGPGTRLTVL.

V usage is TRBV30 and J usage is TRBJ1-2, with TRBD1 matching over 7 bases. Trimming removed 4 bases from V and 4 bases from J; junction bases left unmatched: 6. The germline CDR1 and CDR2 sequences are GTSNPN and SVGIG (reference sequence). The CDR3 has 13 residues. CDR3 DNA sequence: TGTGCCTGGACCGGACAGGCAGGCTATGGCTACACCTTC. Amino acids: CAWTGQAGYGYTF.

This clonotype was detected many times. The CDR3 DNA is TGTGCCAGCAGTGAACAGGGTGGCACCGGGGAGCTGTTTTTT. Protein: CASSEQGGTGELFF. The chain couples TRBV12-3 or TRBV12-4 to TRBJ2-2, with D perhaps TRBD1 (6 bases). Trimming removed 5 bases at V and 4 bases at J, with 11 bases between. This CDR3 comprises 14 residues.

Ten or more counts support this clonotype. The chain couples TRBV12-3 or TRBV12-4 to TRBJ1-5; no clear D gene. CDR3 length: 19 residues. Trimming shortened V by 3 bases and J by 2 bases, and 23 bases separated the two germline ends. CDR3 DNA: TGTGCCAGCAGTTTGGGCCCACCGTTAGTAGGTGGCGGCAATCAGCCCCAGCATTTT. This gives the protein CASSLGPPLVGGGNQPQHF.

This clonotype has ten or more counts. The CDR3 loop is CASSLVLASDTQYF. As DNA, the CDR3 is TGTGCCAGCAGCTTGGTCCTAGCGTCGGATACGCAGTATTTT. The V call is TRBV11-1, the J call TRBJ2-3; D perhaps matches TRBD2 (6 bases). From germline, CDR1 is SGHAT and CDR2 FQDESV (reference sequence). The V and J ends lost 3 bases and 6 bases respectively, with 13 bases between them. This CDR3 is 14 amino acids long.

This chain joins TRBV18 and TRBJ1-1; D gene ambiguous. Trimming stripped 5 bases from V and 1 base from J, with 11 bases between. The CDR3 is 14 amino acids. Germline CDR1 and CDR2: KGHSH and LQKENI. CDR3 nucleotide sequence: TGTGCCAGCTCATACTACTCTCGGAACACTGAAGCTTTCTTT. It yields the protein CASSYYSRNTEAFF.

This clonotype has more than one count but fewer than ten. V usage is TRBV29-1 and J usage is TRBJ1-2, with 8 positions matching TRBD1. The length of the CDR3 is 15 residues. Germline V gives CDR1 SQVTM, CDR2 ANQGSEA. With V trimmed by 5 bases and J by 1 base, 9 bases remained unmatched. This CDR3 reads CSVTARDRFNYGYTF. The CDR3 DNA reads TGCAGCGTTACCGCCCGGGACAGGTTTAACTATGGCTACACCTTC. Full variable domain (remainder filled in from reference TRBV29-1 and TRBJ1-2): SAVISQKPSRDICQRGTSLTIQCQVDSQVTMMFWYRQQPGQSLTLIATANQGSEATYESGFVIDKFPISRPNLTFSTLTVSNMSPEDSSIYLCSVTARDRFNYGYTFGSGTRLTVV.

This clonotype was found a few times. V and J are TRBV7-2 and TRBJ1-2, with D maybe TRBD1 (5 bases). Germline V gene lookup returns CDR1 SGHTA and CDR2 FQGNSA. The CDR3 covers 14 residues. Trimming stripped 1 base from V and 8 bases from J, with 14 bases between. CDR3 in DNA: TGTGCCAGCAGCTTAGGTGGTGGGGGGGAAGGCTACACCTTC. It codes for CASSLGGGGEGYTF.